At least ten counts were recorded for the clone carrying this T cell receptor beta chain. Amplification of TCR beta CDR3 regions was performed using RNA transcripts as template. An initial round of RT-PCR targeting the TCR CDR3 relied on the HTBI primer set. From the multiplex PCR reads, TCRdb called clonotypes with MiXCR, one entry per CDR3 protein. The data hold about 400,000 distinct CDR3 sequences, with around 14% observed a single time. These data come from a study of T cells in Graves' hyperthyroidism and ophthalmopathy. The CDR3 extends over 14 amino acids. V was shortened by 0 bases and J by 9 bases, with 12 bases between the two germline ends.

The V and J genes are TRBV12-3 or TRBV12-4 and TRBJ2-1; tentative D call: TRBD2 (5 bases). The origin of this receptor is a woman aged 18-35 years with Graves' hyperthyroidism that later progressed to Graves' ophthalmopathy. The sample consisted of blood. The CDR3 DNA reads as TGTGCCAGCAGTTTAGCGAGTCGGGAAGGTGAGCAGTTCTTC. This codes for CASSLASREGEQFF.